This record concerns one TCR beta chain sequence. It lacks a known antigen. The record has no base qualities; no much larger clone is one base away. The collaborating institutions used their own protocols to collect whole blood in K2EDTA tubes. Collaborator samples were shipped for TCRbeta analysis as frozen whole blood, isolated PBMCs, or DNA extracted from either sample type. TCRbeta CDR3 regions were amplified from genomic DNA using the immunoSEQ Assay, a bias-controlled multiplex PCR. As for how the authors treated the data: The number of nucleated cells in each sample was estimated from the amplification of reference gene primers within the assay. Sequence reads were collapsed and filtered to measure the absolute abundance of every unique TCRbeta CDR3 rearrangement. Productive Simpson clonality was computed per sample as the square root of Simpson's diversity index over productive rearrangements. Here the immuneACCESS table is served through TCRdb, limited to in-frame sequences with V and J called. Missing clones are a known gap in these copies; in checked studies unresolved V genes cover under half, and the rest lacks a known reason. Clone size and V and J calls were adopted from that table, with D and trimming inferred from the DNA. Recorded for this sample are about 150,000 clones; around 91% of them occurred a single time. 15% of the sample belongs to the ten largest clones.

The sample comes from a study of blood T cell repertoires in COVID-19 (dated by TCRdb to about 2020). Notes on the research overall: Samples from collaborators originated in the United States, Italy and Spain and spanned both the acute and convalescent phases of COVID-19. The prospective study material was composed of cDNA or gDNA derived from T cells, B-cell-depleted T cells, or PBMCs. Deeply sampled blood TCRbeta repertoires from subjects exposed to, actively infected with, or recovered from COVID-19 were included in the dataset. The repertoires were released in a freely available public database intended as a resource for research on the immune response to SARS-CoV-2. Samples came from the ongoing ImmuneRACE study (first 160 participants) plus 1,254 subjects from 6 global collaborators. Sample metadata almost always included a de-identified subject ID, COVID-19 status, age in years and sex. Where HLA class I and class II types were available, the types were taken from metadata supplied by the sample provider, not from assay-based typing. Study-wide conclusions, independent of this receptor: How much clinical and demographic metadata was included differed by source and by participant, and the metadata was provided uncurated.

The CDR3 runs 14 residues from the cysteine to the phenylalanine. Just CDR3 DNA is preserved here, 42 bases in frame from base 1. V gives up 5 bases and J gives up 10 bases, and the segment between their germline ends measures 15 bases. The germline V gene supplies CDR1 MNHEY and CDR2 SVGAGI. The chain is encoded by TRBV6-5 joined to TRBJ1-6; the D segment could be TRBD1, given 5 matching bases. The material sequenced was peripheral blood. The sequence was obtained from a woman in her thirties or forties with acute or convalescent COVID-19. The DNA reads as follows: TGTGCCAGCAGTCCTGGGCAGGGCGGCTCACCCCTCCACTTT. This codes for CASSPGQGGSPLHF.